The clone carrying this T cell receptor (beta chain) was detected many times. This sample stems from a study of T cells in Graves' hyperthyroidism and ophthalmopathy. Across the study: The initial diagnosis was the point when peripheral blood was collected, ahead of any treatment.

The V end lost 1 base, the J end lost 0 bases, and 21 bases lay between the germline ends. CDR1 and CDR2 (germline): SGHVS, FQNEAQ. CDR3 length: 19 residues. Across 18 months, stable Graves' hyperthyroidism was marked by no progression to ophthalmopathy. From 8.5 to 10 ml of fresh peripheral blood, PBMCs were isolated. The CDR3 regions of TCR beta were amplified from RNA transcripts. Carried out on the TCR CDR3, a first-round RT-PCR used the HTBI primer set. Using its own MiXCR run on the multiplex PCR reads, TCRdb lists one record per CDR3 protein. The table shows about 400,000 distinct CDR3 sequences, with about an eighth occurring only once.

The sample was blood. The sequence was obtained from a woman under 30 with Graves' hyperthyroidism. The rearrangement joins TRBV7-8 to TRBJ1-1; a possible D gene is TRBD1 (5 bases). As DNA, the CDR3 is TGTGCCAGCAGCTTAGTCCCCCCAGGGTGGGGTGGTATGAACACTGAAGCTTTCTTT. This gives the protein CASSLVPPGWGGMNTEAFF.